This entry lists 25 T cell receptor beta chains sequenced from one sample in a study of cytomegalovirus exposure and HLA in healthy donors (dated by TCRdb to the late 2010s). Library preparation employed the immunoSEQ multiplex PCR assay. The multiplex PCR relied on a mix of 60 forward primers for TCR Vbeta segments and 13 reverse primers for TCR Jbeta segments. TCRdb took over this immuneACCESS table, retaining in-frame rearrangements with V and J assigned. Such tables are incomplete; in checked studies, under half of the missing clones stem from an unresolved V gene, and the remainder is unexplained. This sample has more than 90,000 clones in its table, and less than 70% of those were observed once. The ten largest clones add up to 2.2% of the sample. Sequencing was performed on PBMCs. The receptors originated from a woman in her twenties or thirties in good health and CMV-seronegative.

The chain employs TRBV10-2 and TRBJ2-7; D not certain. The CDR3 covers 15 residues. The V gene's germline CDR1 is WSHSY and CDR2 SAAADI. V was shortened by 3 bases and J by 2 bases, with 14 bases between the two germline ends. CDR3 residues: CASSEGAADTYEQYF. In DNA, the CDR3 is TGCGCCAGCAGTGAAGGTGCGGCTGATACCTACGAGCAGTACTTC.

J is TRBJ2-1 and V is TRBV9, with D perhaps TRBD2 (5 bases). CDR1 is SGDLS and CDR2 is YYNGEE in the germline V gene. Trimming pared 3 bases from V and 7 bases from J, leaving 8 bases between. This CDR3 has 12 amino acids. For the CDR3, the DNA is TGTGCCAGCAGCGGGACTCGGAATGAGCAGTTCTTC. This gives the protein CASSGTRNEQFF.

This clone was detected ten times or more. CDR3 protein: CASSHTGAGGYTF. The CDR3 DNA sequence: TGCGCCAGCAGCCATACAGGAGCGGGTGGCTACACCTTC. The genes are TRBV4-3 and TRBJ1-2, with D possibly being TRBD1 (5 bases). The V and J ends lost 3 bases and 7 bases respectively, with 12 bases between them. The CDR3 extends over 13 amino acids. The germline V gene encodes CDR1 LGHNA and CDR2 YSLEER.

The chain has TRBV6-1 and TRBJ2-7, with D possibly being TRBD2 (6 bases). The CDR3 totals 15 residues. V gave up 3 bases and J gave up 3 bases, with 15 bases separating them. Germline V gene data show CDR1 as MNHNS and CDR2 as SASEGT. CDR3 sequence (DNA): TGTGCCAGCAGTGAGACCGGGACTGGGGACTACGAGCAGTACTTC. This translates into CASSETGTGDYEQYF.

The chain recombines TRBV28 with TRBJ1-5, with a weak D call TRBD1 (5 bases). CDR3 size: 15 residues. Germline CDR1 MDHEN, CDR2 SYDVKM. The ends were cut back, 1 base at V and 4 bases at J, with 11 bases in the middle. DNA for the CDR3: TGTGCCAGCAGTTTATTTAGGGGATTAAATCAGCCCCAGCATTTT. It is translated as CASSLFRGLNQPQHF.

V gene TRBV30 combines with J gene TRBJ2-1; 7 bases are shared with TRBD2. Losses at the gene ends were 7 bases for V and 7 bases for J; bases not matched to a gene: 13. This CDR3 spans 14 amino acids. CDR1 and CDR2 from the germline V gene are GTSNPN and SVGIG (reference sequence). CDR3 loop: CASPTAGKPNEQFF. Written as DNA, the CDR3 is TGTGCCTCACCCACAGCGGGGAAGCCAAATGAGCAGTTCTTC.

V usage is TRBV5-1 and J usage is TRBJ2-7; 14 positions agree with TRBD2. The CDR3 totals 17 residues. From germline, CDR1 is SGHRS and CDR2 YFSETQ. The junction had 8 bases not matched to a gene; V was cut back by 4 bases and J by 2 bases. The CDR3 DNA sequence: TGCGCCAGCAGCCTCGGACTAGCGGGAGGTCAAGCCTACGAGCAGTACTTC. Translated, it gives CASSLGLAGGQAYEQYF.

This chain links TRBV5-4 with TRBJ2-3; 12 bases fit TRBD2. The trim removed 4 bases at V and 4 bases at J, leaving 19 bases unmatched. The CDR3 covers 20 residues. Looked up from germline, CDR1 is SGHNT and CDR2 is YYREEE (reference sequence). The CDR3 sequence: CASSPRTSGIALVGADTQYF. DNA of the CDR3: TGTGCCAGCAGCCCGCGGACTAGCGGGATAGCCTTAGTGGGGGCAGATACGCAGTATTTT.

The chain recombines TRBV27 with TRBJ2-5, with D possibly TRBD2 on 6 matching bases. This CDR3 region has 13 residues. Germline lookup yields CDR1 MNHEY and CDR2 SMNVEV (reference sequence). The V end lost 4 bases, the J end lost 0 bases, and 6 bases lay between the germline ends. DNA of the CDR3: TGTGCCAGCAGTTGGACTAACCAAGAGACCCAGTACTTC. It specifies CASSWTNQETQYF.

The chain links TRBV7-2 to TRBJ1-5, with 7 nucleotides matching TRBD1. The V and J ends lost 4 bases and 5 bases, in that order; junction bases with no gene match: 2. CDR1 and CDR2 (germline): SGHTA, FQGNSA. The CDR3 contains 13 residues. This chain's CDR3 is CASSYDRDQPQHF. CDR3 coding DNA: TGTGCCAGCAGCTATGACAGGGATCAGCCCCAGCATTTT.

The CDR3 loop is CASSQTGDEQYF. The CDR3 bases are TGCGCCAGCAGTCAAACAGGAGACGAGCAGTACTTC. The chain has TRBV4-1 and TRBJ2-7; tentative D call: TRBD1 (5 bases). V lost 6 bases and J 5 bases, leaving 11 bases between the germline ends. The CDR3 is 12 amino acids. Germline loops: CDR1 MGHRA, CDR2 YSYEKL.

The chain joins TRBV7-6 to TRBJ2-3; 7 positions match TRBD1. The CDR3 has 17 amino acids. Per germline, CDR1 SGHVS and CDR2 FNYEAQ. The V segment lost 6 bases and the J segment 3 bases; nucleotides outside the gene matches: 15. CDR3 nucleotide sequence: TGTGCCAGCAGACAAACCATCAGGGGGACGTTGACAGATACGCAGTATTTT. Its translation: CASRQTIRGTLTDTQYF. The variable domain in full, with the rest retrieved from reference TRBV7-6 and TRBJ2-3, is GAGVSQSPRYKVTKRGQDVALRCDPISGHVSLYWYRQALGQGPEFLTYFNYEAQQDKSGLPNDRFSAERPEGSISTLTIQRTEQRDSAMYRCASRQTIRGTLTDTQYFGPGTRLTVL.

This clone occurred once. This sequence joins TRBV5-8 and TRBJ2-1; TRBD2 matches at 13 bases. Trimming at V came to 0 bases and at J to 1 base, leaving 10 bases not matched to a gene. This CDR3 contains 20 residues. Germline values: CDR1 SGHTS, CDR2 YDEGEE. CDR3 nucleotide sequence: TGTGCCAGCAGCTTGGTCCGGACTAGCGGGAGTTTAGGGTCCTACAATGAGCAGTTCTTC. It yields the protein CASSLVRTSGSLGSYNEQFF.

CDR3: CASSLRKTSGRPLYNEQFF. The CDR3 nucleotides are TGTGCCAGCAGCCTACGCAAGACTAGCGGGAGGCCTCTTTACAATGAGCAGTTCTTC. The J gene is TRBJ2-1, the V gene TRBV11-3; 13 positions agree with TRBD2. V lost 5 bases to trimming and J lost 4 bases; unmatched junction nucleotides: 14. This CDR3 comprises 19 residues. The germline CDR1 and CDR2 sequences are SGHNT and YENEEA.

The chain links TRBV15 to TRBJ2-1; 9 bases align to TRBD2. Germline V gene data show CDR1 as LNHNV and CDR2 as YYDKDF (reference sequence). Trimming removed 5 bases from V and 3 bases from J; junction bases left unmatched: 5. The CDR3 covers 15 residues. The CDR3 region has the DNA TGTGCCACCAGCCCTAGCGGGAATAACTACAATGAGCAGTTCTTC. Residues: CATSPSGNNYNEQFF.

The chain couples TRBV6-6 to TRBJ2-7; possible D gene TRBD1, 7 bases. The germline V gene has CDR1 MNHNY and CDR2 SVGAGI (reference sequence). Trimming left V 0 bases short and J 4 bases short, with 10 bases between. CDR3 length: 14 amino acids. The CDR3 is CASSYSQGTYEQYF. CDR3 in DNA: TGTGCCAGCAGTTACTCACAGGGGACTTACGAGCAGTACTTC.

The V call is TRBV10-3, the J call TRBJ2-2; D may be TRBD1 (6 bases). The CDR3 runs to 15 residues. V lost 2 bases to trimming and J lost 1 base, with 8 bases between them. From germline, CDR1 is ENHRY and CDR2 SYGVKD. This CDR3 reads CAISEGRGNTGELFF. The CDR3, as DNA: TGTGCCATCAGTGAGGGCAGGGGGAACACCGGGGAGCTGTTTTTT.

A single count supports this clone. This chain's CDR3 is CASSPWTGDGELFF. CDR3 DNA sequence: TGTGCCAGCAGCCCCTGGACAGGGGACGGGGAGCTGTTTTTT. The chain is built from TRBV9 and TRBJ2-2; TRBD1 agrees at 9 bases. Germline V CDR1 and CDR2: SGDLS, YYNGEE. This CDR3 spans 14 amino acids. V gave up 4 bases and J gave up 7 bases; unmatched junction bases: 5.

The genes are TRBV7-3 and TRBJ2-1; D unclear. Germline CDR1 is SGHTA and CDR2 is FQGTGA. The CDR3 sequence is 13 residues long. With 0 bases removed from V and 4 bases from J, the gap between germline ends came to 4 bases. CDR3 amino acids: CASSLTRYNEQFF. The CDR3 nucleotides are TGTGCCAGCAGCTTAACCAGGTACAATGAGCAGTTCTTC.

The rearrangement uses TRBV11-2 and TRBJ2-7; TRBD2 matches 7 bases. CDR3 size: 14 residues. J gave up 6 bases and V 5 bases, and 10 bases lay outside the gene matches. The germline V gene has CDR1 SGHAT and CDR2 FQNNGV. The CDR3 nucleotides are TGTGCCAGCAGCCAGGTGCGGGGGAGAGGCGAGCAGTACTTC. This sequence encodes CASSQVRGRGEQYF.

This clone was detected a few times. This sequence joins TRBV7-6 and TRBJ2-5; TRBD2 matches 12 bases. The V gene end was trimmed by 7 bases and the J gene end by 5 bases; junction bases not matched to a gene: 8. The CDR3 runs to 15 residues. Germline CDR1 reads SGHVS; CDR2 reads FNYEAQ. CDR3 loop: CASTRLAGEYETQYF. The CDR3, as DNA: TGTGCCAGCACCAGACTAGCGGGAGAGTATGAGACCCAGTACTTC.

Many counts were recorded for this clone. V usage is TRBV9 and J usage is TRBJ1-1; D gene ambiguous. Per the germline V gene, CDR1 is SGDLS and CDR2 is YYNGEE. CDR3 length equals 15 residues. Deletions cut 3 bases from V and 1 base from J, with 13 bases between. CDR3 loop: CASSGLTPGNTEAFF. The CDR3, as DNA: TGTGCCAGCAGCGGACTAACCCCAGGGAACACTGAAGCTTTCTTT.

The gene calls are TRBV7-9 and TRBJ2-1, with TRBD2 identical over 7 bases. The CDR3 has 15 residues. Unmatched junction bases numbered 7, after V lost 5 bases and J lost 3 bases. CDR1 is SEHNR, CDR2 FQNEAQ, per germline (reference sequence). CDR3 sequence reads: CASSRTSRLYNEQFF. CDR3 in DNA: TGTGCCAGCAGCAGGACTAGTCGGCTCTACAATGAGCAGTTCTTC. Full variable domain (outside the CDR3, taken from reference TRBV7-9 and TRBJ2-1): DTGVSQNPRHKITKRGQNVTFRCDPISEHNRLYWYRQTLGQGPEFLTYFQNEAQLEKSRLLSDRFSAERPKGSFSTLEIQRTEQGDSAMYLCASSRTSRLYNEQFFGPGTRLTVL.

This clone has only a few counts. The chain recombines TRBV6-1 with TRBJ2-4; 7 bases align to TRBD2. CDR1 and CDR2 from the germline V gene are MNHNS and SASEGT. The V and J ends lost 4 bases and 2 bases, in that order; junction bases with no gene match: 8. There are 16 residues in the CDR3. CDR3 nucleotides: TGTGCCAGCAGTGTCGGGGGGTCCCAATCCAAAAACATTCAGTACTTC. Its protein is CASSVGGSQSKNIQYF.

The chain joins TRBV14 to TRBJ2-3; the D gene is possibly TRBD1 (5 bases). This CDR3 spans 15 amino acids. Germline loops: CDR1 SGHDN, CDR2 FVKESK. V was clipped by 2 bases and J by 0 bases, with 9 bases between them. The CDR3 is CASSQFKGSTDTQYF. Written as DNA, the CDR3 is TGTGCCAGCAGCCAATTTAAGGGGAGCACAGATACGCAGTATTTT.